Following are 18 T cell receptor beta chains from one sample sequenced in a study of PD-1 blockade in classical Hodgkin lymphoma. All patients relapsed after autologous stem cell transplantation, and brentuximab vedotin exposure varied. Assay used: immunoSEQ multiplex PCR; TCRdb lists only in-frame clones, some missing. This sample has around 45,000 clones; under 75% occur once, and the top ten carry 2.8%. The sequencing here drew on peripheral blood mononuclear cells (PBMCs), taken before the second cycle of nivolumab. These receptors were obtained from a human donor with classical Hodgkin lymphoma.

This chain connects TRBV11-2 to TRBJ1-4; possible D gene TRBD1, 6 bases. The V gene lost 4 bases and the J gene lost 8 bases, with 14 bases spanning the gap. CDR3 length: 14 amino acids. Germline lookup yields CDR1 SGHAT and CDR2 FQNNGV. CDR3 sequence: CASSYGRGGEKLFF. The CDR3 DNA reads TGTGCCAGCAGCTACGGCAGGGGAGGCGAAAAACTGTTTTTT.

This sequence joins TRBV27 and TRBJ1-4; TRBD1 agrees at 7 bases. The V segment lost 5 bases and the J segment 6 bases; nucleotides outside the gene matches: 9. CDR3 length: 15 amino acids. Germline CDR1 MNHEY, CDR2 SMNVEV (reference sequence). The CDR3 loop reads CASSSAGTDDEKLFF. Here the CDR3 DNA reads TGTGCCAGCAGTAGTGCCGGGACAGATGATGAAAAACTGTTTTTT.

The CDR3 DNA reads as TGTGCCAGCAGTGGACTCGACAGGCCCAATCAGCCCCAGCATTTT. Its translation: CASSGLDRPNQPQHF. This sequence joins TRBV6-7 and TRBJ1-5, with a possible D match to TRBD1 (6 bases). TRBV6-7 is treated as an ORF (open reading frame) with a function not yet certain. The CDR3 is made up of 15 amino acids. Trimming stripped 5 bases from V and 3 bases from J, with 14 bases between.

The rearrangement joins TRBV7-9 to TRBJ1-5, with a tentative D call TRBD1 (5 bases). CDR3 size: 14 residues. Germline V lookup: CDR1 SEHNR, CDR2 FQNEAQ (reference sequence). The V gene lost 5 bases and the J gene lost 3 bases, with 11 bases spanning the gap. The DNA for the CDR3 is TGTGCCAGCAGCCTTGACAGCTACAATCAGCCCCAGCATTTT. It encodes CASSLDSYNQPQHF.

The J gene is TRBJ2-7, the V gene TRBV6-5; tentative D call: TRBD2 (7 bases). Trimming removed 0 bases at V and 7 bases at J, with 16 bases between. The CDR3 runs to 15 residues. From germline, CDR1 is MNHEY and CDR2 SVGAGI. The CDR3 region has the DNA TGTGCCAGCAGTTACTCGAGGGGGGGAAAGAGGGAGCAGTACTTC. This sequence encodes CASSYSRGGKREQYF.

J is TRBJ1-1 and V is TRBV10-2; weak D call: TRBD1 (5 bases). The CDR3 is 13 amino acids. The V gene's germline CDR1 is WSHSY and CDR2 SAAADI. With 2 bases removed from V and 4 bases from J, the gap between germline ends came to 8 bases. In DNA form, the CDR3 reads TGCGCCAGCAGTGAGGGGGGGAGCACTGAAGCTTTCTTT. Protein: CASSEGGSTEAFF.

The CDR3 DNA sequence: TGCGCCAGCAGCCCGTCCAATCAGCCCCAGCATTTT. Its translation is CASSPSNQPQHF. The chain joins TRBV10-2 to TRBJ1-5; D remains unclear. Germline CDR1 and CDR2: WSHSY and SAAADI. Trimming shortened V by 6 bases and J by 3 bases, and 6 bases separated the two germline ends. This CDR3 is built from 12 residues.

This chain connects TRBV29-1 to TRBJ1-4; D gene uncertain. This CDR3 spans 14 amino acids. Deletions cut 6 bases from V and 8 bases from J, with 19 bases between. Germline CDR1 is SQVTM and CDR2 is ANQGSEA. The CDR3 nucleotides are TGCAGCGTAGTAGCATGGACTGGGAGGGAAAAACTGTTTTTT. Translated: CSVVAWTGREKLFF.

This clone was detected once. The chain carries TRBV30 and TRBJ1-1; a possible D gene is TRBD1 (5 bases). The CDR3 consists of 13 residues. Germline V gives CDR1 GTSNPN, CDR2 SVGIG (reference sequence). V was cut by 4 bases and J by 1 base, with 10 bases left in between. The CDR3 bases are TGTGCCTGGACTGGACAAGGGAACACTGAAGCTTTCTTT. Its protein product is CAWTGQGNTEAFF.

For the CDR3, the DNA is TGTGCCAGCAGCCTTACCCTCTACGAGCAGTACTTC. Translation: CASSLTLYEQYF. This chain uses TRBV7-9 with TRBJ2-7; D gene unclear. The CDR3 length is 12 residues. Germline-derived CDR1 and CDR2 are SEHNR and FQNEAQ (reference sequence). V lost 5 bases and J lost 3, with 8 bases in between.

The chain uses TRBV6-6 and TRBJ2-7; D unclear. Looked up from germline, CDR1 is MNHNY and CDR2 is SVGAGI (reference sequence). Trimming removed 5 bases at V and 2 bases at J, with 4 bases between. The CDR3 sequence is 11 residues long. CDR3 protein: CASSKAYEQYF. In DNA, the CDR3 is TGTGCCAGCAGTAAGGCCTACGAGCAGTACTTC.

The V gene is TRBV2, the J gene TRBJ2-1; 13 positions match TRBD2. The CDR3 runs to 12 residues. Germline V lookup: CDR1 SNHLY, CDR2 FYNNEI. CDR3 loop: CARTSGSNEQFF. In DNA, the CDR3 is TGTGCAAGGACTAGCGGGAGCAATGAGCAGTTCTTC.

This rearrangement joins TRBV25-1 to TRBJ2-7, with TRBD1 as a possible D gene (6 bases). Germline assignment: CDR1 MGHDK and CDR2 SYGVNS. The CDR3 has 12 residues. Trimming took off 3 bases at V and 6 bases at J, with 9 bases between the two ends. CDR3 nucleotide sequence: TGTGCCAGCAGTGAGGGGGCGCGCGAGCAGTACTTC. Protein product: CASSEGAREQYF.

The sample holds a few counts of this clone. V usage is TRBV19 and J usage is TRBJ2-3; no definite D call. Germline V gene sequence: CDR1 LNHDA, CDR2 SQIVND (reference sequence). Trimming removed 1 base from V and 0 bases from J, with 11 bases in between. The CDR3 is 16 residues long. CDR3 DNA sequence: TGTGCCAGTAGTATAGGCGGCGGAGCAAGCACAGATACGCAGTATTTT. Translating it yields CASSIGGGASTDTQYF.

The chain uses TRBV9 and TRBJ2-7; no reliable D call. The CDR3 sequence is 14 residues long. V lost 1 base to trimming and J lost 0 bases, with 8 bases between them. The germline CDR1 and CDR2 sequences are SGDLS and YYNGEE. The CDR3 sequence is CASSVLESSYEQYF. Written as DNA, the CDR3 is TGTGCCAGCAGCGTATTAGAGAGCTCCTACGAGCAGTACTTC. Together with reference TRBV9 and TRBJ2-7, the CDR3 gives the full variable domain: DSGVTQTPKHLITATGQRVTLRCSPRSGDLSVYWYQQSLDQGLQFLIQYYNGEERAKGNILERFSAQQFPDLHSELNLSSLELGDSALYFCASSVLESSYEQYFGPGTRLTVT.

The J gene is TRBJ2-1, the V gene TRBV10-3; D gene uncertain. Germline CDR1 and CDR2: ENHRY and SYGVKD. V was clipped by 7 bases and J by 7 bases, with 14 bases between them. This CDR3 comprises 13 residues. The CDR3 DNA follows: TGTGCCATCAACCCGGGCATAGAGAATGAGCAGTTCTTC. Translation: CAINPGIENEQFF.

This chain connects TRBV15 to TRBJ2-7; no clear D. Trimming left V 1 base short and J 5 bases short, with 9 bases between. The CDR3 is 13 amino acids. Germline V gene data show CDR1 as LNHNV and CDR2 as YYDKDF (reference sequence). The CDR3 DNA sequence: TGTGCCACCAGCAGAGTTGGTGGGGACGAGCAGTACTTC. Protein product: CATSRVGGDEQYF.

The chain carries TRBV19 and TRBJ2-6; perhaps TRBD1 as D (5 bases). Trimming pared 6 bases from V and 0 bases from J, leaving 18 bases between. This CDR3 is 18 amino acids long. CDR1 and CDR2 (germline): LNHDA, SQIVND (reference sequence). As DNA, the CDR3 is TGTGCCAGTAGGGCAAGTCAGGGATTATTCTCTGGGGCCAACGTCCTGACTTTC. It yields the protein CASRASQGLFSGANVLTF.